This record concerns one TCR beta chain sequence. Clones were read by immunoSEQ multiplex PCR, and TCRdb kept only the in-frame ones, dropping some. This table has roughly 1.5 million clones, 95% to 99% appearing once. The data derive from a study of shared clonotypes between healthy human individuals. The J segment lost 1 base and the V segment lost 4 bases, leaving 5 bases of the junction unmatched. Germline CDR1 and CDR2: MNHEY and SMNVEV (reference sequence). The CDR3 has 15 residues. The sequenced sample was naive CD4+ T cells sorted from blood. Documented subset: CD45RA+ positively selected. The receptor's source is a man aged 25-45 years in good health. V gene TRBV27 combines with J gene TRBJ2-7; TRBD1 agrees at 9 bases. In DNA, the CDR3 is TGTGCCAGCAGTTGGACAGGGGTGACGTCCTACGAGCAGTACTTC. Amino acid sequence: CASSWTGVTSYEQYF.